This T cell receptor (beta chain) was observed in a study of blood T cell repertoires in COVID-19 (dated by TCRdb to the early 2020s). Looking at the study overall: The collaborator samples originated in the United States, Italy and Spain and spanned the acute and convalescent phases of COVID-19. The material from the prospective study consisted of cDNA or gDNA derived from T cells, B-cell-depleted T cells, or PBMCs. The dataset comprised deeply sampled blood TCRbeta repertoires from subjects exposed to, actively infected with, or recovered from COVID-19. The repertoires were made available in a free public database intended to serve as a resource for research on the immune response to SARS-CoV-2. The samples were drawn from two sources: the first 160 participants of the ongoing ImmuneRACE study, and about 1,300 subjects contributed by 6 global collaborators. Nearly every sample came with metadata listing a de-identified subject ID, COVID-19 status, age in years and sex. Where available, HLA class I and class II types were obtained from metadata supplied by the sample provider rather than from assay-based typing. Results the study describes overall, beyond this receptor: The amount of clinical and demographic metadata varied by source and participant and was provided uncurated.

The immunoSEQ Assay, a bias-controlled multiplex PCR, was used to amplify TCRbeta CDR3 regions from genomic DNA. In the authors' own workflow: Within the assay, amplification of reference gene primers was used to estimate how many nucleated cells each sample contained. To quantify the absolute abundance of each unique TCRbeta CDR3 rearrangement, sequence reads were collapsed and filtered. For each sample, productive Simpson clonality was calculated as the square root of Simpson's diversity index across productive rearrangements. TCRdb limited this immuneACCESS table to in-frame rearrangements with V and J called. A share of clones is missing; checked studies link under half to unresolved V genes, and the rest is unexplained. The V and J calls and clone size were taken over from that table, and D and trimming were inferred from the DNA. The sample contains 300,000 or so clones, over 75% of them found a single time. More than 0.9% of the sample lies in the top ten.

In its sample, this clone was seen a few times. Its recognized antigen is unknown. No much larger clonotype is one base removed from it; base qualities were not supplied. In the prospective study, participants were about 18 to 95 years old, resided in about two dozen geographic areas of the United States, and were enrolled through a virtual design. To assign participants to cohorts, the prospective study relied on clinical history that participants themselves reported in a screening survey and a study questionnaire. Recovered participants in ImmuneRACE Cohort 3 were defined by two consecutive negative NP/OP PCR tests, clearance by a healthcare professional, or resolution of symptoms. In the prospective study, whole blood, serum and a nasopharyngeal or oropharyngeal swab were collected from each participant by mobile phlebotomists. Participants in the prospective study had the option to provide additional blood draws and questionnaires over a 2-month period. Blood samples from the prospective study were shipped frozen or at room temperature prior to DNA extraction.

The germline V gene sets CDR1 to SGHDT and CDR2 to YYEEEE. V is pruned by 0 bases and J by 3 bases, leaving 0 bases of the junction without a gene match. Taken from cysteine to phenylalanine, the CDR3 has 14 residues. CDR3 DNA is the only sequence kept; it has 42 bases, read in frame from the first base. The TCR comes from a young woman who had recovered from COVID-19. In this chain, TRBV5-6 is recombined with TRBJ2-7, with 10 central nucleotides matching TRBD1. Sequencing input: PBMCs or T cells enriched from blood (not recorded which). The CDR3 protein is CASSLGTGGYEQYF. The DNA sequence follows: TGTGCCAGCAGCTTGGGGACAGGGGGCTACGAGCAGTACTTC. With the rest looked up from the reference TRBV5-6 and TRBJ2-7 genes rather than sequenced, the full variable domain is DAGVTQSPTHLIKTRGQQVTLRCSPKSGHDTVSWYQQALGQGPQFIFQYYEEEERQRGNFPDRFSGHQFPNYSSELNVNALLLGDSALYLCASSLGTGGYEQYFGPGTRLTVT.